A single sample gave rise to the 3 T cell receptor beta chains below, sequenced in a study of graft-versus-host responses after intestinal transplantation. Antigens for these TCRs are unknown. Sequencing was performed with immunoSEQ multiplex PCR; in TCRdb, only in-frame clones are kept and a portion is missing. The top ten clones hold less than 9.5% of a sample with tens of thousands of clones, roughly 84% of them seen once. The material sequenced was unstimulated CD8+ T cells sorted from spleen or lymph node cells, taken before transplant. The receptor set was obtained from a human donor who was the organ donor for an intestinal transplant.

V is TRBV27 and J is TRBJ2-2; no clear D. The V gene's germline CDR1 is MNHEY and CDR2 SMNVEV (reference sequence). This CDR3 has 14 amino acids. The V gene lost 5 bases and the J gene lost 5 bases, with 12 bases spanning the gap. CDR3 sequence reads: CASSPRAATGELFF. The DNA of the CDR3 is TGTGCCAGCAGTCCACGGGCAGCTACCGGGGAGCTGTTTTTT.

The gene calls are TRBV11-1 and TRBJ2-1, with D maybe TRBD1 (5 bases). CDR1 and CDR2 (germline): SGHAT, FQDESV (reference sequence). The CDR3 covers 17 residues. V was shortened by 1 base and J by 6 bases, with 19 bases between the two germline ends. DNA of the CDR3: TGTGCCAGCAGCTTAGGGGTTCGCAGGGTGGAGACCAATGAGCAGTTCTTC. Translating it yields CASSLGVRRVETNEQFF.

The chain links TRBV27 to TRBJ1-2, with D perhaps matching TRBD1 (5 bases). Germline lookup yields CDR1 MNHEY and CDR2 SMNVEV (reference sequence). V lost 6 bases to trimming and J lost 7 bases, with 9 bases between them. This CDR3 has 11 residues. This CDR3 is CASRSGFGYTF. The CDR3 nucleotides are TGTGCCAGCAGGTCAGGGTTTGGCTACACCTTC.